This T cell receptor beta chain was documented in a study of blood T cells in healthy people across ages. At the level of the study: About one barcoded beta molecule was captured per two T cells (by template switching).

Study-level results: Among T cells, TCR beta diversity per million cells dropped roughly linearly as age rose.

A sample-barcoded 5' primer and a J-beta primer mix were used in a second PCR of roughly 7 to 11 cycles. TCRdb re-derived calls from the 5' RACE reads in MiXCR, one entry per CDR3 protein. The sample holds some 1.5 million distinct CDR3 sequences, over 25% seen once. This CDR3 region has 12 residues. Germline V gene sequence: CDR1 ENHRY, CDR2 SYGVKD. V was pared by 10 bases and J by 1 base, with 11 bases between. Ten or more counts support this clonotype. What it recognizes is unknown. This chain links TRBV10-3 with TRBJ2-7; D is unresolved. The sequence came from a woman aged 25 to 45 in good health. The specimen sequenced was blood. This chain's CDR3 is CATPKFSYEQYF. The CDR3 bases are TGTGCCACCCCTAAATTTTCCTACGAGCAGTACTTC.